A selection of T cell receptor beta chains follows, all from one sample in a study of shared clonotypes between healthy human individuals. Produced via immunoSEQ multiplex PCR; TCRdb's table is partial and in-frame only. The repertoire holds around 1,100,000 clones, with 60% to 80% as singletons. The source material was memory CD4+ T cells from PBMCs. The receptors come from a man aged 18 to 30 in good health. Some clones in this sample may be carry-over from other donors' samples. Each CDR3 is given with its conserved first and last residue.

>TRBJ2-6|TRBV27
CASRRASRSGANVLTF
>TRBJ2-6|TRBV28
CASTRREVGANVLTF
>TRBJ2-7|TRBV7-2
CASSLGGQTTYEQYF
>TRBJ2-6|TRBV5-1
CASSPRTGTGGAGANVLTF
>TRBJ2-7|TRBV5-1
CASSHGGEQYF
>TRBJ2-5|TRBV10-3
CAIRDSGRGQETQYF
>TRBJ1-3|TRBV27
CASSSRGSGNTIYF
>TRBJ1-3|TRBV5-4
CASSLAGVDSGNTIYF
>TRBJ2-3|TRBV29-1
CSVLGTHDTDTQYF
>TRBJ2-3|TRBV5-1
CASRTGGADTQYF
>TRBJ2-2|TRBV27
CASSLSRAGASDTGELFF
>TRBJ2-4|TRBV28
CATATHRKRAQYF
>TRBJ2-7|TRBV4-1
CASSQPTRGAPYEQYF
>TRBJ2-7|TRBV7-8
CASSLVGGNSYEQYF
>TRBJ1-6|TRBV30
CAWMLGSDSPLHF
>TRBJ2-6|TRBV5-5
CASSLLSGSGANVLTF
>TRBJ2-1|TRBV5-1
CASSSRLAGGPSEQFF
>TRBJ2-1|TRBV30
CAWKRAGGSFHEQFF
>TRBJ2-3|TRBV11-2
CASRSLAGGLQQYF
>TRBJ2-1|TRBV28
CASSFGGINEQFF
>TRBJ2-4|TRBV28
CASSGGGTKNIQYF
>TRBJ2-7|TRBV28
CASGGSSYEQYF
>TRBJ2-7|TRBV28
CASIDRGGRTYEQYF
>TRBJ2-7|TRBV27
CASSAHGQGGSYEQYF
>TRBJ1-1|TRBV7-3
CASSQRGGVNTEAFF
>TRBJ1-1|TRBV5-4
CASSVQGGAGAFF
>TRBJ2-7|TRBV5-1
CASSFGRAFAYEQYF
>TRBJ2-1|TRBV7-9
CASSLSRDYLYNEQFF
>TRBJ1-1|TRBV5-5
CASSGPPRNTEAFF
>TRBJ2-7|TRBV6-6
CASSYSGEQYF
>TRBJ2-7|TRBV6-1
CASTTGREGIYEQYF
>TRBJ2-1|TRBV6-1
CASSEERLYNEQFF
>TRBJ2-1|TRBV11-3
CASSKDSGRAANEQFF
>TRBJ1-5|TRBV19
CASSIAGGSKPQHF
>TRBJ2-3|TRBV7-8
CASSTPQGVTDTQYF
>TRBJ1-4|TRBV4-2
CASSQGPQGENEKLFF
>TRBJ2-7|TRBV6-5
CASYSRAAGEQYF
>TRBJ2-2|TRBV7-2
CASSLYGSRTGELFF
>TRBJ1-2|TRBV28
CASSLLGTGYTF
>TRBJ2-1|TRBV14
CASSQDFGTSGSDEQFF
>TRBJ2-1|TRBV6-5
CASSYSMVKARDEQFF
>TRBJ1-2|TRBV6-5
CASRQGSHYGYTF
>TRBJ2-3|TRBV9
CASSTRGLAGTDTQYF
>TRBJ2-5|TRBV19
CASSLWEWRERRETQYF
>TRBJ2-2|TRBV18
CASSPREGGELFF
>TRBJ2-4|TRBV29-1
CSVRGTAKNIQYF
>TRBJ2-7|TRBV20-1
CSAYHQFGQYF
>TRBJ2-7|TRBV27
CASYNHYEQYF
>TRBJ2-1|TRBV6-5
CASSRQGSSYNEQFF
>TRBJ2-3|TRBV19
CASRNTDTQYF
>TRBJ1-2|TRBV19
CASSIEQVYGYTF
>TRBJ1-4|TRBV5-1
CASSFSAGKEKLFF
>TRBJ2-6|TRBV7-3
CASSPRQPSGSGANVLTF
>TRBJ2-5|TRBV12-5
CASGSEGTQYF
>TRBJ2-7|TRBV6-1
CASSDLTGGFYEQYF